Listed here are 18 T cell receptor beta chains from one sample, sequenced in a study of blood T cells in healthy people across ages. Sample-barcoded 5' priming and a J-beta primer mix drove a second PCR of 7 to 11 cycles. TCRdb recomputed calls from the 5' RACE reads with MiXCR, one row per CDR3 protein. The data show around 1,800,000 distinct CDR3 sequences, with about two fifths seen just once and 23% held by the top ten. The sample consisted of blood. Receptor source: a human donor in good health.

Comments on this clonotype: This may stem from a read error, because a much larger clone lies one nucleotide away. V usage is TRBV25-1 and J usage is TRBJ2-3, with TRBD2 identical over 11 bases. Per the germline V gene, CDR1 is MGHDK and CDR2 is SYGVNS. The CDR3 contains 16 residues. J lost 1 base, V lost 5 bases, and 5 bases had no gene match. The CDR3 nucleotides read TGTGCCAGCAGTCCTTCGACTAGCGGGGGCACAGATACGCAGTATTTT. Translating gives CASSPSTSGGTDTQYF.

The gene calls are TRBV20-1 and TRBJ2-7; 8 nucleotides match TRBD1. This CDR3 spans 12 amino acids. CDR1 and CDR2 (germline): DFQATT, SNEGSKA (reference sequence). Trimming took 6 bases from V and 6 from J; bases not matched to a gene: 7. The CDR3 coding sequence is TGCAGTGCGCGGACAGGGTTCGGCGAGCAGTACTTC. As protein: CSARTGFGEQYF.

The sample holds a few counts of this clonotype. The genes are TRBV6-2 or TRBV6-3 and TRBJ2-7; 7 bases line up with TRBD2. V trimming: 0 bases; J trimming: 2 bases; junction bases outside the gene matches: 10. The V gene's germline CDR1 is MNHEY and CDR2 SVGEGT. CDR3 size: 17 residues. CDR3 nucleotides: TGTGCCAGCAGTTACTCGAGTTGGCTAGCGGAACCCTACGAGCAGTACTTC. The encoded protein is CASSYSSWLAEPYEQYF.

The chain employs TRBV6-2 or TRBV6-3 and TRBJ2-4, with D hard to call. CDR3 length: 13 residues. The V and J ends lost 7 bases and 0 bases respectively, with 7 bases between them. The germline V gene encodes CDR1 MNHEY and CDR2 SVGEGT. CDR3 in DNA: TGTGCCAGCAAACAGTCAGCCAAAAACATTCAGTACTTC. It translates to CASKQSAKNIQYF.

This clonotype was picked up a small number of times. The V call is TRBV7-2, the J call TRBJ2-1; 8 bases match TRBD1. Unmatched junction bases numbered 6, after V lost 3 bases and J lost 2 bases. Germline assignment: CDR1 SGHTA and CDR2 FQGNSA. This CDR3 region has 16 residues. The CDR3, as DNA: TGTGCCAGCAGCTTCGCTGCACAGGGGGCCTACAATGAGCAGTTCTTC. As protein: CASSFAAQGAYNEQFF.

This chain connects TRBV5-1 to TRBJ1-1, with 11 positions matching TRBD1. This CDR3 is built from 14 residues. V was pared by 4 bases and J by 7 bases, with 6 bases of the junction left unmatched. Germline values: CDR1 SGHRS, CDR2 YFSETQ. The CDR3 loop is CASSTGQGDGEAFF. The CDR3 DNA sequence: TGCGCCAGCAGCACGGGACAGGGGGACGGTGAAGCTTTCTTT.

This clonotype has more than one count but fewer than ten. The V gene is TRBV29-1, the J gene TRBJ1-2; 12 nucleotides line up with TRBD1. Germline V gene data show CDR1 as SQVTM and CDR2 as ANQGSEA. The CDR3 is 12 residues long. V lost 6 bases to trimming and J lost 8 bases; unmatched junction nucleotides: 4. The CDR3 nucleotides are TGCAGCGTGCGGGACAGGGGGCAAGGCTACACCTTC. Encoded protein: CSVRDRGQGYTF.

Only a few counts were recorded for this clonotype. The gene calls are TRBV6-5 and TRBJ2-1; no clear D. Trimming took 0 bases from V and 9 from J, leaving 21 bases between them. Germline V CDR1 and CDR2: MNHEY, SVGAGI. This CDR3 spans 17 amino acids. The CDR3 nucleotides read TGTGCCAGCAGTTACTCGAACCCCGGGCTTGGTTATGGTGAGCAGTTCTTC. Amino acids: CASSYSNPGLGYGEQFF.

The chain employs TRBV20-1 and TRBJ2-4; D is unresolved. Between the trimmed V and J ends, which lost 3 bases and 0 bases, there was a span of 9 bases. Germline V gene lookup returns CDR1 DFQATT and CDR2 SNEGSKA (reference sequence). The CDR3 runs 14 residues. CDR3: CSARAKIAKNIQYF. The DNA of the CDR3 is TGCAGTGCTAGGGCTAAGATAGCCAAAAACATTCAGTACTTC.

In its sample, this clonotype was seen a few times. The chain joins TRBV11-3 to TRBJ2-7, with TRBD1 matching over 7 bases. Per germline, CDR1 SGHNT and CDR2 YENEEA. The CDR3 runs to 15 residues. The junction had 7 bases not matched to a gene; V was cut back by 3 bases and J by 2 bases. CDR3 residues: CASSFLRDSTYEQYF. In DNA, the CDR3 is TGTGCCAGCAGCTTTCTCCGGGACAGTACCTACGAGCAGTACTTC.

CDR3 amino acids: CASSYSTGIAETQYF. Here the CDR3 DNA reads TGTGCCAGCAGTTACTCTACCGGGATCGCAGAGACCCAGTACTTC. The chain uses TRBV6-2 or TRBV6-3 and TRBJ2-7; D is perhaps TRBD2 (5 bases). The closer fit of TRBJ2-5 to the DNA end suggests the J call may be wrong. The germline gives CDR1 MNHEY, CDR2 SVGEGT. CDR3 length: 15 amino acids.

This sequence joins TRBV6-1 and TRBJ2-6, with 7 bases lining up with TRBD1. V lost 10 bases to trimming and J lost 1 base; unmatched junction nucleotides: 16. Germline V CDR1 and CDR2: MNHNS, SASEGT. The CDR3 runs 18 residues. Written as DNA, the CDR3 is TGTGCCACCCAAGATTTAGGACAGGTGAATTCTGGGGCCAACGTCCTGACTTTC. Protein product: CATQDLGQVNSGANVLTF.

The CDR3 DNA reads TGTGCCAGCAGCTTGGGACAGGGCAGACCAGATACGCAGTATTTT. Protein product: CASSLGQGRPDTQYF. The chain employs TRBV7-6 and TRBJ2-3, with 9 positions matching TRBD1. The J segment lost 4 bases and the V segment lost 3 bases, leaving 5 bases of the junction unmatched. The germline V gene encodes CDR1 SGHVS and CDR2 FNYEAQ. CDR3 length equals 15 residues.

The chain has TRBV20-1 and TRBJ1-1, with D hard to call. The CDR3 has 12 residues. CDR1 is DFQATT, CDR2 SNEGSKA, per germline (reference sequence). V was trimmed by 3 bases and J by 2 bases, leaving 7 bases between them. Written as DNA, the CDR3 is TGCAGTGCTAGTAGCGATAACACTGAAGCTTTCTTT. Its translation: CSASSDNTEAFF.

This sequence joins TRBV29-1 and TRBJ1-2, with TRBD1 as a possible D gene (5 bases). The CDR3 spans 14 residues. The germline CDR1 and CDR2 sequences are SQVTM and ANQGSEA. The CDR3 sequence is CKPGRPMLNYGYTF. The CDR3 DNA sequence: TGCAAACCAGGGAGGCCGATGCTTAACTATGGCTACACCTTC.

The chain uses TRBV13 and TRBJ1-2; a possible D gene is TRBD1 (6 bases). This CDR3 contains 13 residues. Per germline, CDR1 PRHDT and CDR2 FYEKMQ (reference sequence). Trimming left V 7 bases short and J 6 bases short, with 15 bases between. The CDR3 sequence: CASTSRGLDGYTF. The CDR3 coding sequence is TGTGCCAGCACGAGCAGGGGATTGGATGGCTACACCTTC.

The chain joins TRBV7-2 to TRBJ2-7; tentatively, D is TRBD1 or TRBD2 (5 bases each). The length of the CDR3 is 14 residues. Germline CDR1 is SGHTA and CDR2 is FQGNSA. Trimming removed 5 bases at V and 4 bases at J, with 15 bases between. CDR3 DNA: TGTGCCAGCAGCGCGAATTGGGGACCATACGAGCAGTACTTC. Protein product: CASSANWGPYEQYF.

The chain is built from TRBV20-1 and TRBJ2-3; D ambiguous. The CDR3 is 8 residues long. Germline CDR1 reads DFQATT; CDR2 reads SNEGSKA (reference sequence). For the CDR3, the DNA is TGCGGGATGAATACGCAGTATTTT. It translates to CGMNTQYF.